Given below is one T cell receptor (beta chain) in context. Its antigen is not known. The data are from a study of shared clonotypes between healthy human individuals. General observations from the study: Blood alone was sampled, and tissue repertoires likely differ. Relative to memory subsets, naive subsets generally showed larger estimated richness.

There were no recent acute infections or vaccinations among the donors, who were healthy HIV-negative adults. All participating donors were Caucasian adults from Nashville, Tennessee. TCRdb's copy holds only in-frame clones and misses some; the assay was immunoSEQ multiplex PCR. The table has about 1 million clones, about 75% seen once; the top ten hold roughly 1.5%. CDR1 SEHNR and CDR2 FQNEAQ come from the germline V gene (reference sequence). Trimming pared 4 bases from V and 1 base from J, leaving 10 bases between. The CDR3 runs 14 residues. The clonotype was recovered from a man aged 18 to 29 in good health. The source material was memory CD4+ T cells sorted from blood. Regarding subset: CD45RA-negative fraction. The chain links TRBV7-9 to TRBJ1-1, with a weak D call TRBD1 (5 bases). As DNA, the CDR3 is TGTGCCAGCAGCTCCCGGGGGGGGAACACTGAAGCTTTCTTT. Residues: CASSSRGGNTEAFF.